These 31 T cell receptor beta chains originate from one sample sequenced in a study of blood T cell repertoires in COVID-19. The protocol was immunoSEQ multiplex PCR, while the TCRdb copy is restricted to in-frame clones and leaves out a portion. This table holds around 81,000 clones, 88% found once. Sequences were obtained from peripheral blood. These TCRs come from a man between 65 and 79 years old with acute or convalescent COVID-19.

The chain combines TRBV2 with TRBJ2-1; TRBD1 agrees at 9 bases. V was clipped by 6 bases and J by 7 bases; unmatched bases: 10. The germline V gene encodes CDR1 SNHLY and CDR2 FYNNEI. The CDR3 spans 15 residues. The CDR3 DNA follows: TGTGCCAGCAGGGGACGGACAGGGGTTTGGAATGAGCAGTTCTTC. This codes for CASRGRTGVWNEQFF.

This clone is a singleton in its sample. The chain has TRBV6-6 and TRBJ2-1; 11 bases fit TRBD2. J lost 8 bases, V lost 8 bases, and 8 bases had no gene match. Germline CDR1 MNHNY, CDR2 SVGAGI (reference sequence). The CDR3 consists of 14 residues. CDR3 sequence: CASRIAGGAHEQFF. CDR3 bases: TGTGCCAGCCGTATAGCGGGAGGGGCCCATGAGCAGTTCTTC.

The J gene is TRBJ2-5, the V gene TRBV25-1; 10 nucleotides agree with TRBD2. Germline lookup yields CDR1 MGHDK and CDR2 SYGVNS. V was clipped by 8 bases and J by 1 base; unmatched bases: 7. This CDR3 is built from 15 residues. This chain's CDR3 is CASRGASGGQETQYF. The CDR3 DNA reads TGTGCCAGCCGAGGAGCTAGCGGGGGCCAAGAGACCCAGTACTTC. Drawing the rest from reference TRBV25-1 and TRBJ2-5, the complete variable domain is EADIYQTPRYLVIGTGKKITLECSQTMGHDKMYWYQQDPGMELHLIHYSYGVNSTEKGDLSSESTVSRIRTEHFPLTLESARPSHTSQYLCASRGASGGQETQYFGPGTRLLVL.

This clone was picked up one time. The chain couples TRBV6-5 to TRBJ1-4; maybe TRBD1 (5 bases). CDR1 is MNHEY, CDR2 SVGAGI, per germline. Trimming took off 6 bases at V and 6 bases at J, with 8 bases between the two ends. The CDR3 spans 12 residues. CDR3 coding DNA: TGTGCCAGCAGGACAGCTGATGAAAAACTGTTTTTT. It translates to CASRTADEKLFF.

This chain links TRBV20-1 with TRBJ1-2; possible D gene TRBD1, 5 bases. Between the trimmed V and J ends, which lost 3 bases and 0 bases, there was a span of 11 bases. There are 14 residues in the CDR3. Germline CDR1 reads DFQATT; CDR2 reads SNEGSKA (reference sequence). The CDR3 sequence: CSASPGPTNYGYTF. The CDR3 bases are TGCAGTGCTAGTCCAGGGCCTACTAACTATGGCTACACCTTC.

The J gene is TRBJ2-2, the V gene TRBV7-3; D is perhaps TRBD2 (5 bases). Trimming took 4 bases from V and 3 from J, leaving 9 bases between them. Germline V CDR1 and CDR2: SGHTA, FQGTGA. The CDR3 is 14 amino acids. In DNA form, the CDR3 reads TGTGCCAGCAGCTCCGGAGGCCACACCGGGGAGCTGTTTTTT. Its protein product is CASSSGGHTGELFF.

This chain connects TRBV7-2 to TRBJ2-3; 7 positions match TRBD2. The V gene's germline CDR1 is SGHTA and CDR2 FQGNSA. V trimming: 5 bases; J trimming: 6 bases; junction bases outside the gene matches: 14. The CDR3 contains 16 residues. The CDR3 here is CASSPGGAGLRDTQYF. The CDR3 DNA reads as TGTGCCAGCAGCCCCGGAGGAGCGGGGCTCCGGGATACGCAGTATTTT.

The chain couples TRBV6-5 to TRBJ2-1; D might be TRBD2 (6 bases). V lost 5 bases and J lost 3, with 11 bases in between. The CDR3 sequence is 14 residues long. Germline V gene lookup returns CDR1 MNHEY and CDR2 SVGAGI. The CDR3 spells CASSTGRNYNEQFF. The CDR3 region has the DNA TGTGCCAGCAGTACCGGGAGAAACTACAATGAGCAGTTCTTC.

The CDR3 here is CAWRRTVGANYGYTF. CDR3 DNA: TGTGCCTGGAGGCGGACAGTGGGAGCTAACTATGGCTACACCTTC. The chain is built from TRBV30 and TRBJ1-2; tentatively, D is TRBD1 (6 bases). The germline V gene has CDR1 GTSNPN and CDR2 SVGIG (reference sequence). V lost 3 bases and J lost 0, with 14 bases in between. The CDR3 runs 15 residues. The whole variable domain, filled in from reference TRBV30 and TRBJ1-2, reads SQTIHQWPATLVQPVGSPLSLECTVEGTSNPNLYWYRQAAGRGLQLLFYSVGIGQISSEVPQNLSASRPQDRQFILSSKKLLLSDSGFYLCAWRRTVGANYGYTFGSGTRLTVV.

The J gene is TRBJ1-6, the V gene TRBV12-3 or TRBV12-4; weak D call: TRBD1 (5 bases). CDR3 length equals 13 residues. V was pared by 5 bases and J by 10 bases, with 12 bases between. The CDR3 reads CASSPTVASPLHF. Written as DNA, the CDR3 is TGTGCCAGCAGTCCGACAGTGGCCTCACCCCTCCACTTT.

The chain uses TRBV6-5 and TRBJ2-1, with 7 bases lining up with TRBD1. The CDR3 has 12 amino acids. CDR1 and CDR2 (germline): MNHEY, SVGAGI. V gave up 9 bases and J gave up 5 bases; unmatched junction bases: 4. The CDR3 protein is CASGDRDNEQFF. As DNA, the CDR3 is TGTGCCAGTGGTGACAGGGACAATGAGCAGTTCTTC.

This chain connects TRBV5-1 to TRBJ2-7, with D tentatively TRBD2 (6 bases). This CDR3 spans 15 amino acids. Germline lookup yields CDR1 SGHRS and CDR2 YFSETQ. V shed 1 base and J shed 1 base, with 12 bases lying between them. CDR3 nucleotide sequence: TGCGCCAGCAGCTTGTTAACCGGGACTTCCTACGAGCAGTACTTC. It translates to CASSLLTGTSYEQYF.

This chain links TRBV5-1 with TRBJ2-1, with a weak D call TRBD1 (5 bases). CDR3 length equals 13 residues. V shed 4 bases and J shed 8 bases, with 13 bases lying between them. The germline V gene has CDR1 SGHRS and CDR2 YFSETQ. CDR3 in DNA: TGCGCCAGCAGCCAAGCAGGGTATGATGAGCAGTTCTTC. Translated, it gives CASSQAGYDEQFF.

CDR3 DNA: TGTGCCAGCAGTTTGGCGTCAGGGGTTATATCTGGAAACACCATATATTTT. It translates to CASSLASGVISGNTIYF. The chain uses TRBV28 and TRBJ1-3; a weak D match, TRBD1 (6 bases). The CDR3 extends over 17 amino acids. Trimming took 3 bases from V and 1 from J, leaving 16 bases between them. The germline CDR1 and CDR2 sequences are MDHEN and SYDVKM.

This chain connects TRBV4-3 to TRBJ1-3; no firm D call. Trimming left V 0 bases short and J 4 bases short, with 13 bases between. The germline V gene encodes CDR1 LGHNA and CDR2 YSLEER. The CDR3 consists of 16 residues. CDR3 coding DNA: TGCGCCAGCAGCCAAGACGCGGGGAGGGAGGGAAACACCATATATTTT. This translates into CASSQDAGREGNTIYF.

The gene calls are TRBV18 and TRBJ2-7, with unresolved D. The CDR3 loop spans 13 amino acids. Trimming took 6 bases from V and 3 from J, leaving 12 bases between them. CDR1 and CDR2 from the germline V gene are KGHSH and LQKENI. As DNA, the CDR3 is TGTGCCAGCTCCCCGAACACTAACTACGAGCAGTACTTC. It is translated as CASSPNTNYEQYF.

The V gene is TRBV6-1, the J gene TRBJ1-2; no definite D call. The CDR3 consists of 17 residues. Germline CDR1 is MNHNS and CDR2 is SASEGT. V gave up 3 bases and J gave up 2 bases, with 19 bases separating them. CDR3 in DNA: TGTGCCAGCAGTGACCCATCGGGATCCCTTCGGAACTATGGCTACACCTTC. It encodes CASSDPSGSLRNYGYTF.

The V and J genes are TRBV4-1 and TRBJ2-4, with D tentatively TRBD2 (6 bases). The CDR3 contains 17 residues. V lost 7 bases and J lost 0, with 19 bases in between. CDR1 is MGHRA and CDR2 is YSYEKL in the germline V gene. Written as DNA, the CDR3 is TGCGCCAGCACCGAGACAAGGAGGGGACTAGCCAAAAACATTCAGTACTTC. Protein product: CASTETRRGLAKNIQYF.

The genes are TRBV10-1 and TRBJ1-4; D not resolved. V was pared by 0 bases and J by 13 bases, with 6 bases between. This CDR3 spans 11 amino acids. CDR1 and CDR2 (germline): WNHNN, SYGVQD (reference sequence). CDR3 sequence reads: CASSESTRLFF. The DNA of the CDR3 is TGCGCCAGCAGTGAGTCCACGAGACTGTTTTTT.

DNA for the CDR3: TGCAGCGTTGAACCGACTAGCGGGGGGGCCGGGGAGCTGTTTTTT. Translated: CSVEPTSGGAGELFF. The V gene is TRBV29-1, the J gene TRBJ2-2; 14 nucleotides agree with TRBD2. V trimming: 2 bases; J trimming: 6 bases; junction bases outside the gene matches: 2. This CDR3 region has 15 residues. Germline V gene data show CDR1 as SQVTM and CDR2 as ANQGSEA.

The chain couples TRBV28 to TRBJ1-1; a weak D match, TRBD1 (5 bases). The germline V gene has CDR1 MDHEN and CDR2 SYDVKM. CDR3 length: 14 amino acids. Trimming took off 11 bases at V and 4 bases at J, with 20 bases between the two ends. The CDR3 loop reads CASGGDFGGTEAFF. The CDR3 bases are TGTGCCTCGGGGGGGGATTTTGGTGGCACTGAAGCTTTCTTT.

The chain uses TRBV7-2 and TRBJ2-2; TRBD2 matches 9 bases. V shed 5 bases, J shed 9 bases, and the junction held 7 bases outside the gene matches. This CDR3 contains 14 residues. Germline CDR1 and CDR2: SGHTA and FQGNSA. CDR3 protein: CASSRGGALRELFF. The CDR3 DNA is TGTGCCAGCAGCCGCGGGGGGGCCTTGCGGGAGCTGTTTTTT. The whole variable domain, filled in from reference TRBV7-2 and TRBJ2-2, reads GAGVSQSPSNKVTEKGKDVELRCDPISGHTALYWYRQSLGQGLEFLIYFQGNSAPDKSGLPSDRFSAERTGGSVSTLTIQRTQQEDSAVYLCASSRGGALRELFFGEGSRLTVL.

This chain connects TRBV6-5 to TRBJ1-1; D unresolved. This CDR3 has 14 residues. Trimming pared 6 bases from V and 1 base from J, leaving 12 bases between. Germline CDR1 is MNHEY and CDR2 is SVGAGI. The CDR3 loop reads CASSLGGTNTEAFF. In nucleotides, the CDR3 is TGTGCCAGCAGCCTGGGAGGTACGAACACTGAAGCTTTCTTT.

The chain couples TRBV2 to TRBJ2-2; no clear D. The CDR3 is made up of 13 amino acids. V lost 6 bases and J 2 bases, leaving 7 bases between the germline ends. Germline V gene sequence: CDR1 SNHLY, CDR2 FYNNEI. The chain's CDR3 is CASRQTNTGELFF. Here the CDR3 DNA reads TGTGCCAGCAGGCAGACTAACACCGGGGAGCTGTTTTTT.

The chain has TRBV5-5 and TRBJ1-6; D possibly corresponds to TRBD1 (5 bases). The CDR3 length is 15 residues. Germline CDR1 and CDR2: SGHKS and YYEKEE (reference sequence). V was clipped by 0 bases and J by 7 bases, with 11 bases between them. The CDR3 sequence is CASSLAADRNSPLHF. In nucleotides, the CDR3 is TGTGCCAGCAGCTTGGCCGCAGACAGAAATTCACCCCTCCACTTT.

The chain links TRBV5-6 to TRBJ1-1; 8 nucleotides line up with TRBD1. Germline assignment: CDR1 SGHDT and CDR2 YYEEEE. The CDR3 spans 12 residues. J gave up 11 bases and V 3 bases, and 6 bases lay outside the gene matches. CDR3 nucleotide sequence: TGTGCCAGCAGCTCCTACAGGGGGGCGGCTTTCTTT. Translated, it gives CASSSYRGAAFF.

The CDR3 spells CASRGLRTGNEKLFF. The CDR3 nucleotides read TGTGCCAGCAGGGGGTTGAGGACAGGGAATGAAAAACTGTTTTTT. The chain joins TRBV27 to TRBJ1-4; TRBD1 matches at 8 bases. The CDR3 spans 15 residues. V dropped 6 bases and J dropped 5; count of bases not matched to a gene: 8. The germline V gene encodes CDR1 MNHEY and CDR2 SMNVEV (reference sequence).

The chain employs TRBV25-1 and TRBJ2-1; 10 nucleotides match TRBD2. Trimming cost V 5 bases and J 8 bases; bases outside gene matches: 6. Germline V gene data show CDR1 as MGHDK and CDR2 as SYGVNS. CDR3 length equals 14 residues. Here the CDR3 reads CASSLAGDLDEQFF. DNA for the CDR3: TGTGCCAGCAGTCTAGCGGGGGACCTCGATGAGCAGTTCTTC.

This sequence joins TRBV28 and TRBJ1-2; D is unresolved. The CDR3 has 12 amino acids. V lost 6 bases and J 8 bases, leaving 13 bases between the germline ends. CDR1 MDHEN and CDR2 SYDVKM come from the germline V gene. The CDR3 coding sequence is TGTGCCAGCAGCCAAATCAGCGGAGGCTACACCTTC. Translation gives CASSQISGGYTF.

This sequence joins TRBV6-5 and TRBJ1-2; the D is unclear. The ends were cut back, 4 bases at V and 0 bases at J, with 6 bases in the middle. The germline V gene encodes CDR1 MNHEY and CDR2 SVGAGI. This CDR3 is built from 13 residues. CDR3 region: CASSSNTNYGYTF. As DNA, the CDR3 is TGTGCCAGCAGTTCTAATACTAACTATGGCTACACCTTC.

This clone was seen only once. The CDR3 DNA reads as TGTGCCGCACAGCGGGAGGATGTCTACAATGAGCAGTTCTTC. It codes for CAAQREDVYNEQFF. The gene calls are TRBV28 and TRBJ2-1, with 9 bases fitting TRBD2. From germline, CDR1 is MDHEN and CDR2 SYDVKM. The CDR3 is made up of 14 amino acids. V gave up 11 bases and J gave up 3 bases; unmatched junction bases: 8. The whole variable domain, filled in from reference TRBV28 and TRBJ2-1, reads DVKVTQSSRYLVKRTGEKVFLECVQDMDHENMFWYRQDPGLGLRLIYFSYDVKMKEKGDIPEGYSVSREKKERFSLILESASTNQTSMYLCAAQREDVYNEQFFGPGTRLTVL.